A selection of T cell receptor beta chains follows, all from one sample in a study of technical replicates of blood from a handful of donors. Assay: immunoSEQ multiplex PCR; the TCRdb copy retains only in-frame clones and omits some. The sample consists of 65,000 to 85,000 clones, approximately 91% of them appearing once. The sequenced sample was T cells isolated from PBMCs. Receptor source: a human donor in good health. CDR3s include the opening cysteine and the closing phenylalanine or tryptophan. Fields, in order: J gene, D gene, V gene, clone size, CDR3 DNA, CDR3 protein. A D gene is named only where the DNA matches it firmly. Where a row states a size, it is once, few, many or the class of an expanded clone; other rows omit it.

>TRBJ1-5|NA|TRBV6-5|NA
TGTGCCAGCAGTTACGGGGGGGCCGGGCAGCCCCAGCATTTT
CASSYGGAGQPQHF
>TRBJ2-7|TRBD2|TRBV30|NA
TGTGCCTGGAGTGGGAGCGGGAGTACCCCCTACGAGCAGTACTTC
CAWSGSGSTPYEQYF
>TRBJ1-2|NA|TRBV30|NA
TGTGCCTGGAGGCATCCAGGGTCTGCCTATGGCTACACCTTC
CAWRHPGSAYGYTF
>TRBJ2-3|NA|TRBV6-6|NA
TGTGCCAGCAGTTACGGGCGGGGGCGCACAGATACGCAGTATTTT
CASSYGRGRTDTQYF
>TRBJ2-1|TRBD1|TRBV4-2|NA
TGTGCCAGCAGCCAAGATCTAGACAGGGGCGCCTACAATGAGCAGTTCTTC
CASSQDLDRGAYNEQFF
>TRBJ2-2|NA|TRBV27|NA
TGTGCCAGCACGGAGAGACCCCCCACCGGGGAGCTGTTTTTT
CASTERPPTGELFF
>TRBJ1-3|TRBD1|TRBV5-4|NA
TGTGCCAGCAGCTTTGGGACAGCCGAAAACACCATATATTTT
CASSFGTAENTIYF
>TRBJ1-1|TRBD1|TRBV9|once
TGTGCCAGCAGCCCCTGGGACAGGGGGCTTTCTCCCACTGAAGCTTTCTTT
CASSPWDRGLSPTEAFF
>TRBJ1-4|NA|TRBV12-2|NA
TGTGCAAGTCGCTTAAGACAGGGCTTTGAAAAACTGTTTTTT
CASRLRQGFEKLFF
>TRBJ2-7|NA|TRBV27|NA
TGTGCCAGCTGGGCGGGCGACTACGAGCAGTACTTC
CASWAGDYEQYF
>TRBJ1-2|TRBD1|TRBV30|NA
TGTGCCTGGCGCATCAAGGGGGCTTCAGGCTACACCTTC
CAWRIKGASGYTF
>TRBJ2-3|TRBD2|TRBV4-1|NA
TGCGCCAGCAGCCGAATCACCCCCCTAGCGGGAGGGCCAGGGGATACGCAGTATTTT
CASSRITPLAGGPGDTQYF
>TRBJ2-7|TRBD2|TRBV7-3|NA
TGTGCCAGCAGCCCGACCCCTACTAGCGGGAGGGGGGGAGAGCAGTACTTC
CASSPTPTSGRGGEQYF
>TRBJ2-7|TRBD1|TRBV29-1|NA
TGCAGCGTTGGACAGGGAAGGGGCTACGAGCAGTACTTC
CSVGQGRGYEQYF
>TRBJ2-1|NA|TRBV6-6|NA
TGTGCCAGCAGCTTCAGGGTTTTTAACAATGAGCAGTTCTTC
CASSFRVFNNEQFF
>TRBJ1-1|TRBD1|TRBV15|once
TGTGCCACCAGCAGAGGGGACAGGGGGCCAGCTTTCTTT
CATSRGDRGPAFF
>TRBJ2-1|TRBD2|TRBV19|NA
TGTGCCAGTAGGGGGGGACTAGCGGATTCCTACAATGAGCAGTTCTTC
CASRGGLADSYNEQFF
>TRBJ1-5|NA|TRBV6-1|NA
TGTGCCAGCAGTGTGAGCGGCGGGTCTGGTCAGCCCCAGCATTTT
CASSVSGGSGQPQHF